The 10 T cell receptor beta chains reported below all come from one sample, sequenced in a study of shared clonotypes between healthy human individuals. The protocol was immunoSEQ multiplex PCR, while the TCRdb copy is restricted to in-frame clones and leaves out a portion. The sample includes some 2,100,000 clones, about 94% of them seen just once. Sequenced input: naive CD4+ T cells sorted from blood. Subset specified: CD45RA+ positively selected. The receptors originated from a man between 18 and 29 years old in good health.

J is TRBJ1-1 and V is TRBV15; possibly TRBD1 for D (5 bases). Germline assignment: CDR1 LNHNV and CDR2 YYDKDF (reference sequence). Trimming cost V 0 bases and J 3 bases, with 8 bases left between them. The CDR3 spans 14 residues. The CDR3 spells CATSRDMGDTEAFF. CDR3 coding DNA: TGTGCCACCAGCAGAGATATGGGGGACACTGAAGCTTTCTTT.

This chain links TRBV9 with TRBJ2-7, with a weak D call TRBD1 (5 bases). V lost 6 bases, J lost 0 bases, and 16 bases lay in between. The CDR3 is 15 amino acids. CDR1 is SGDLS, CDR2 YYNGEE, per germline. Here the CDR3 reads CASTPTWGDSYEQYF. The CDR3 region has the DNA TGTGCCAGCACCCCCACTTGGGGCGACTCCTACGAGCAGTACTTC.

In this sample, this clone turned up a few times. The rearrangement uses TRBV5-3 and TRBJ2-1, with 11 bases matching TRBD1. TRBV5-3 is filed as an ORF, its function uncertain. The CDR3 spans 18 residues. V shed 0 bases, J shed 0 bases, and the junction held 5 bases outside the gene matches. CDR3 region: CARSLAGTGGHSYNEQFF. The DNA of the CDR3 is TGTGCCAGAAGCTTGGCCGGGACAGGGGGACACTCCTACAATGAGCAGTTCTTC.

This clone has just one count. This chain joins TRBV4-1 and TRBJ1-4, with D uncertain. V gave up 4 bases and J gave up 8 bases, with 11 bases separating them. Looked up from germline, CDR1 is MGHRA and CDR2 is YSYEKL. The CDR3 contains 13 residues. CDR3 loop: CASSRVLGEKLFF. The DNA for the CDR3 is TGCGCCAGCAGCCGGGTCCTTGGAGAAAAACTGTTTTTT.

As to this clone: Other DNA sequences in this sample translate to the same CDR3. This sequence joins TRBV5-1 and TRBJ2-2; 9 bases fit TRBD1. The J segment lost 5 bases and the V segment lost 2 bases, leaving 4 bases of the junction unmatched. The CDR3 length is 15 residues. Looked up from germline, CDR1 is SGHRS and CDR2 is YFSETQ. CDR3 loop: CASSFWDRETGELFF. CDR3 DNA: TGCGCCAGCAGCTTTTGGGACAGGGAAACCGGGGAGCTGTTTTTT.

The CDR3 protein is CASSVPGYLRGETQYF. The CDR3 coding sequence is TGTGCCAGCAGTGTGCCGGGATACCTGAGGGGGGAGACCCAGTACTTC. V and J are TRBV6-1 and TRBJ2-5; perhaps TRBD1 as D (6 bases). This CDR3 has 16 residues. The germline V gene encodes CDR1 MNHNS and CDR2 SASEGT. Between the trimmed V and J ends, which lost 4 bases and 5 bases, there was a span of 20 bases.

This chain links TRBV11-2 with TRBJ2-1, with 8 positions matching TRBD1. Germline-derived CDR1 and CDR2 are SGHAT and FQNNGV. CDR3 size: 16 residues. Trimming removed 7 bases from V and 5 bases from J; junction bases left unmatched: 13. CDR3 sequence (DNA): TGTGCCAGCACCCAGGCGCGGACAGGGATCGACAATGAGCAGTTCTTC. It yields the protein CASTQARTGIDNEQFF.

The gene calls are TRBV7-2 and TRBJ2-3; TRBD2 matches at 11 bases. V dropped 4 bases and J dropped 3; count of bases not matched to a gene: 9. The CDR3 spans 17 residues. CDR1 is SGHTA and CDR2 is FQGNSA in the germline V gene. The CDR3 here is CASSSPPGLAATDTQYF. The CDR3 DNA reads TGTGCCAGCAGCTCGCCCCCGGGACTAGCGGCGACAGATACGCAGTATTTT.

This clone occurred once. J is TRBJ2-2 and V is TRBV10-3; D not certain. Germline V lookup: CDR1 ENHRY, CDR2 SYGVKD. The CDR3 has 13 amino acids. Trimming pared 6 bases from V and 6 bases from J, leaving 11 bases between. CDR3 nucleotide sequence: TGTGCCATCAGCATTGAAACTCCCGGGGAGCTGTTTTTT. This encodes CAISIETPGELFF.

The rearrangement links TRBV7-2 to TRBJ2-5; no clear D gene. Between the trimmed V and J ends, which lost 5 bases and 4 bases, there was a span of 11 bases. CDR3 length equals 13 residues. Germline V CDR1 and CDR2: SGHTA, FQGNSA. CDR3 sequence reads: CASSPLARETQYF. CDR3 bases: TGTGCCAGCAGCCCCCTGGCACGAGAGACCCAGTACTTC.